This T cell receptor (beta chain) was retrieved from a study of identical twins. Germline values: CDR1 LGHNT, CDR2 FRNRAP. V shed 1 base and J shed 4 bases, with 7 bases lying between them. The CDR3 spans 14 residues. From the 5' RACE reads, TCRdb called clonotypes with MiXCR, one entry per CDR3 protein. The table lists some 660,000 distinct CDR3 sequences, 8% to 9% of them singletons, with 0.75% to 1% in the top ten. This clonotype has more than one count but fewer than ten. Every donor was a healthy Caucasian. The data were also submitted as part of a second study, on yellow fever vaccine responses in identical twins.

The sequence derives from a woman between 18 and 29 years old in good health. Sequenced input: PBMCs. This chain joins TRBV12-5 and TRBJ2-2, with D tentatively TRBD1 or TRBD2 (5 bases each). In DNA, the CDR3 is TGTGCTAGTGGTTTGGAGGGGACCACCGGGGAGCTGTTTTTT. Amino acids: CASGLEGTTGELFF.